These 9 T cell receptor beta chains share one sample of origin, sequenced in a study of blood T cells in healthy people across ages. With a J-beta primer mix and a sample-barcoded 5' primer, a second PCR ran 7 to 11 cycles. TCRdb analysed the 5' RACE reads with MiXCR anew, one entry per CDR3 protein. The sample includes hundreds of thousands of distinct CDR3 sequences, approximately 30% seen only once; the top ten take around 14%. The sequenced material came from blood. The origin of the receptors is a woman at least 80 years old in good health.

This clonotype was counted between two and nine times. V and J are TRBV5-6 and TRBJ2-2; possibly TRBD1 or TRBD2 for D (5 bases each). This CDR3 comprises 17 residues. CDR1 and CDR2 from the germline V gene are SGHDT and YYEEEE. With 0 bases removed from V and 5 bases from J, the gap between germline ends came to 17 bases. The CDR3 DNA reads TGTGCCAGCAGCTTGGCCACAGGAGGCGCGTTGACCGGGGAGCTGTTTTTT. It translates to CASSLATGGALTGELFF.

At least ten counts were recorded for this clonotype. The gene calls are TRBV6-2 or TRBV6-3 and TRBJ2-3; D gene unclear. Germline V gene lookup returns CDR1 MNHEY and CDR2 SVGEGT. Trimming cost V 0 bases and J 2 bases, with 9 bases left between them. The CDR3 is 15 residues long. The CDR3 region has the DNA TGTGCCAGCAGTTACTCGACCAGATACACAGATACGCAGTATTTT. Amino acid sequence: CASSYSTRYTDTQYF.

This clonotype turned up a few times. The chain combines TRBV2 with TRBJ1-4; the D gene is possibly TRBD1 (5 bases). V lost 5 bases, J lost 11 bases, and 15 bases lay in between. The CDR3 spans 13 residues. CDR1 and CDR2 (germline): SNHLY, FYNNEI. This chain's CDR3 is CASSTHGGDKLFF. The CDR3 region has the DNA TGTGCCAGCAGTACCCATGGGGGGGACAAACTGTTTTTT.

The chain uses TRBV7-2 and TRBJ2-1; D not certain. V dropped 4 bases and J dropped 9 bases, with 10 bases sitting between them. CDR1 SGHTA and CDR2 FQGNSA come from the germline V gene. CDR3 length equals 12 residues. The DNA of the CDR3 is TGTGCCAGCAGCTCCCTCAACCTTGAGCAGTTCTTC. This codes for CASSSLNLEQFF.

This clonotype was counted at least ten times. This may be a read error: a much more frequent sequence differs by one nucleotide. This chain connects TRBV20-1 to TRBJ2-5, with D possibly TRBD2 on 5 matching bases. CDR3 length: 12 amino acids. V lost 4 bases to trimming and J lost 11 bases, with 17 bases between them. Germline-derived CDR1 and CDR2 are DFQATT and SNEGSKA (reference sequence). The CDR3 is CSAKRNYNEQYF. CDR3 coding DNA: TGCAGTGCTAAGCGGAACTACAATGAGCAGTACTTC.

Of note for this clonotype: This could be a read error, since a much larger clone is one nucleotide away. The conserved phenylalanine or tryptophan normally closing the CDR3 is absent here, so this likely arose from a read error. The CDR3: CASSTSGTVTYEQYL. DNA for the CDR3: TGCGCCAGCAGCACATCCGGGACAGTTACCTACGAGCAGTACCTC. The chain combines TRBV5-1 with TRBJ2-7; 7 bases fit TRBD1. CDR1 and CDR2 from the germline V gene are SGHRS and YFSETQ. The CDR3 length is 15 residues. V shed 4 bases, J shed 2 bases, and the junction held 9 bases outside the gene matches.

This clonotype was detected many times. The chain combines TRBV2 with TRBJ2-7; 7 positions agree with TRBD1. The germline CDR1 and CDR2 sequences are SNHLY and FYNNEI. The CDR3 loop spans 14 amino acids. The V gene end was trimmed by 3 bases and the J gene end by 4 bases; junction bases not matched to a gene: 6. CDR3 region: CASSDGRGSYEQYF. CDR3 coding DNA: TGTGCCAGCAGTGACGGCAGGGGGAGTTACGAGCAGTACTTC.

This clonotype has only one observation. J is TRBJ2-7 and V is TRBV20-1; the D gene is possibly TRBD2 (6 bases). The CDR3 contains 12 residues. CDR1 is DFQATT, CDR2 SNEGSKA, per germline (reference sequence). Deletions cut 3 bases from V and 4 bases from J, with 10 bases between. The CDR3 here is CSARIGGYEQYF. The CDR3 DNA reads TGCAGTGCTAGGATTGGGGGGTACGAGCAGTACTTC.

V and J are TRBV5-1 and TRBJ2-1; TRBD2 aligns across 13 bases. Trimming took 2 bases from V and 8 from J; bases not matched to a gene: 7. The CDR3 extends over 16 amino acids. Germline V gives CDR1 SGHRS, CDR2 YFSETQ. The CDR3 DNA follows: TGCGCCAGCAGCTTACTAGCGGGAGGGCCAATGGATGAGCAGTTCTTC. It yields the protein CASSLLAGGPMDEQFF.